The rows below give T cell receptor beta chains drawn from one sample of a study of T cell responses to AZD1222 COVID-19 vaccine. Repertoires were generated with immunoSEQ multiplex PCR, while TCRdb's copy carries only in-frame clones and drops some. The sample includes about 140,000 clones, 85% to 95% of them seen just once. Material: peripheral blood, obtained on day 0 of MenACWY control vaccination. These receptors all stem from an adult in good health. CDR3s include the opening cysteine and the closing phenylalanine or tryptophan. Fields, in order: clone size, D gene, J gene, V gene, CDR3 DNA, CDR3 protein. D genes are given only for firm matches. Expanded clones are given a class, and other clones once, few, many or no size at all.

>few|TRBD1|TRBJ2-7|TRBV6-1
TGTGCCAGCAGTGAAGTCCCGGGACAGGGAATTCCGGAGCAGTACTTC
CASSEVPGQGIPEQYF
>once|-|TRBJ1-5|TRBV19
TGTGCCAGTATACCGCAGGGCAGGGCCAATCAGCCCCAGCATTTT
CASIPQGRANQPQHF
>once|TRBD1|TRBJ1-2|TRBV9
TGTGCCAGCAGCGCCGGCCCCGGACAGGCTAACTATGGCTACACCTTC
CASSAGPGQANYGYTF
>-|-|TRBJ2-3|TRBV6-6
TGTGCCAGCAGTAAGGCGCAGTACACAGATACGCAGTATTTT
CASSKAQYTDTQYF
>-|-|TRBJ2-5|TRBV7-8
TGTGCCAGCAGCCGCCGGGGGGCTGGGGAGACCCAGTACTTC
CASSRRGAGETQYF
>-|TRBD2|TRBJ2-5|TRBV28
TGTGCCAGCAGTTTTCCAGGGCCACTAGCGGGAGTGAGGGCAGAGACCCAGTACTTC
CASSFPGPLAGVRAETQYF
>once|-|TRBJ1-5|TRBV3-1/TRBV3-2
TGTGCCAGCAGCCCAGCGAGGGAGGGCAATCAGCCCCAGCATTTT
CASSPAREGNQPQHF
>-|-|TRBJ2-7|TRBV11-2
TGTGCCAGCAGCGACGACAAGAAGTACGAGCAGTACTTC
CASSDDKKYEQYF
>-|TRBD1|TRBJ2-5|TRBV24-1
TGTGCCACCAGCGCTACAGGGGCCGAGACCCAGTACTTC
CATSATGAETQYF
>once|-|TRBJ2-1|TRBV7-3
TGTGCCAGCAGCGTTGGGGGCTCCTACAATGAGCAGTTCTTC
CASSVGGSYNEQFF
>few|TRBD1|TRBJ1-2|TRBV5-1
TGCGCCAGCAGCCCAAGACAGGGGTCCAACTATGGCTACACCTTC
CASSPRQGSNYGYTF
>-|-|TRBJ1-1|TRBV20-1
TGCAGTGCTGGAAAGAGTACGGGGGCTTTCTTT
CSAGKSTGAFF
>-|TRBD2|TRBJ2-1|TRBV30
TGTGCCTGGAGTTACGGGACTAGCGGATACAATGAGCAGTTCTTC
CAWSYGTSGYNEQFF
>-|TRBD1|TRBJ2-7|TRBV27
TGTGCCAGCGGCTTGACAGGGATAGGCGAGCAGTACTTC
CASGLTGIGEQYF
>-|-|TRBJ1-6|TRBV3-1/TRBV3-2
TGTGCCAGCAGCCAAGCGGAGGATTATTCACCCCTCCACTTT
CASSQAEDYSPLHF
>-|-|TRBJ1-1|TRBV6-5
TGTGCCAGCAGTTACAATTGGGGAGGGGACACTGAAGCTTTCTTT
CASSYNWGGDTEAFF
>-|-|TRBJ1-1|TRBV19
TGTGCCAGTAGTATCCGCCCAGATATGAACACTGAAGCTTTCTTT
CASSIRPDMNTEAFF
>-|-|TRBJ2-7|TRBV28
TGTGCCAGCAGTTTAGCCCCCTACGAGCAGTACTTC
CASSLAPYEQYF
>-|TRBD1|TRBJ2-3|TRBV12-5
TGTGCTAGTGCCCCCTGTGGGACAGGATCAAAAGGGAGCTTCACAGATACGCAGTATTTT
CASAPCGTGSKGSFTDTQYF
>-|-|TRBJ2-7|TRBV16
TGTGCCAGCAGCCAATCGCCCAGGCCCCTTCCCGAGCAGTACTTC
CASSQSPRPLPEQYF
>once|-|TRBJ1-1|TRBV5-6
TGTGCCAGCAGCCCGACACTTTTAAGAAACACTGAAGCTTTCTTT
CASSPTLLRNTEAFF
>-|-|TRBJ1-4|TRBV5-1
TGCGCCAGCAGCTCTCCCTCAACTAATGAAAAACTGTTTTTT
CASSSPSTNEKLFF
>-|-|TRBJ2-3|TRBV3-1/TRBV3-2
TGTGCCAGCAGCCAACTATGGGGCACAGATACGCAGTATTTT
CASSQLWGTDTQYF
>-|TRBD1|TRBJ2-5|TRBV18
TGTGCCAGCTCACCGCTTCGACAGGGATCCTCGGAGACCCAGTACTTC
CASSPLRQGSSETQYF